Following are 14 T cell receptor beta chains from one sample sequenced in a study of T-cell reconstitution after alpha-beta-depleted transplantation in children. As it was prepared, the TCRbeta library received unique molecular identifiers. TCRdb independently ran MiXCR on the PCR reads; one entry per CDR3 protein. Among approximately 980,000 distinct CDR3 sequences listed, roughly 29% were seen once. The starting material was PBMCs, mostly from graft donor cells, obtained 360 days after TCRalphabeta/CD19-depleted stem cell transplant. These receptors came from a boy under two years old who had a stem cell transplant for SCID, so the T cells may come from the graft donor.

The chain uses TRBV2 and TRBJ1-1; 7 bases match TRBD1. This CDR3 is built from 14 residues. V lost 6 bases to trimming and J lost 4 bases; unmatched junction nucleotides: 8. The germline V gene encodes CDR1 SNHLY and CDR2 FYNNEI. CDR3 region: CASSRDPGGTEAFF. The CDR3 nucleotides read TGTGCCAGCAGCCGTGATCCAGGGGGCACTGAAGCTTTCTTT.

The chain employs TRBV3-1 and TRBJ2-1; D not resolved. V was shortened by 6 bases and J by 7 bases, with 7 bases between the two germline ends. Germline CDR1 reads LGHDT; CDR2 reads YNNKEL (reference sequence). CDR3 length equals 11 residues. The CDR3 DNA reads TGTGCCAGCAGGTATCGTAATGAGCAGTTCTTC. Translation gives CASRYRNEQFF.

This clonotype was detected once. This rearrangement joins TRBV5-1 to TRBJ2-3; unclear D gene. V was cut by 2 bases and J by 1 base, with 8 bases left in between. CDR1 is SGHRS, CDR2 YFSETQ, per germline. The CDR3 consists of 14 residues. The CDR3 nucleotides read TGCGCCAGCAGCTTTGGGGTCCGCACAGATACGCAGTATTTT. Translation gives CASSFGVRTDTQYF.

This clonotype was detected only once. CDR3 sequence (DNA): TGTGCCAGCAGTTATATGAGCGGGAGCGGGGGGGGAACCTACAATGAGCAGTTCTTC. As protein: CASSYMSGSGGGTYNEQFF. The chain is built from TRBV6-2 or TRBV6-3 and TRBJ2-1; 10 bases match TRBD2. The trim removed 3 bases at V and 2 bases at J, leaving 13 bases unmatched. The CDR3 has 19 residues. The germline CDR1 and CDR2 sequences are MNHEY and SVGEGT.

The chain has TRBV6-2 or TRBV6-3 and TRBJ2-1; no definite D call. This CDR3 region has 14 residues. Germline values: CDR1 MNHEY, CDR2 SVGEGT. V was trimmed by 5 bases and J by 6 bases, leaving 14 bases between them. The DNA of the CDR3 is TGTGCCAGCAGTGCATGGGTAGCCTCCAATGAGCAGTTCTTC. This gives the protein CASSAWVASNEQFF.

The chain has TRBV28 and TRBJ2-7; TRBD1 aligns across 9 bases. This CDR3 contains 15 residues. V shed 2 bases and J 4 bases; nucleotides not matched to a gene: 6. Germline CDR1 and CDR2: MDHEN and SYDVKM. The CDR3 bases are TGTGCCAGCAGTTTAGAGGGACAGGGTTTGTACGAGCAGTACTTC. This codes for CASSLEGQGLYEQYF.

The V gene is TRBV5-1, the J gene TRBJ2-5; 8 bases fit TRBD1. With V trimmed by 5 bases and J by 2 bases, 5 bases remained unmatched. CDR1 and CDR2 (germline): SGHRS, YFSETQ. CDR3 size: 14 residues. CDR3 protein: CASRIGTGQETQYF. In DNA, the CDR3 is TGCGCCAGCAGAATCGGGACAGGTCAAGAGACCCAGTACTTC.

This chain joins TRBV18 and TRBJ1-2; TRBD1 agrees at 9 bases. Germline lookup yields CDR1 KGHSH and CDR2 LQKENI. With 5 bases clipped from V and 2 bases from J, the junction kept 6 bases outside the gene matches. This CDR3 has 15 amino acids. The CDR3 reads CASSIYGTGNYGYTF. CDR3 nucleotide sequence: TGTGCCAGCTCAATTTATGGGACAGGGAACTATGGCTACACCTTC.

The sample holds a few counts of this clonotype. The chain carries TRBV6-5 and TRBJ2-3; D is perhaps TRBD2 (5 bases). The ends were cut back, 2 bases at V and 0 bases at J, with 12 bases in the middle. The CDR3 covers 16 residues. Germline V gene lookup returns CDR1 MNHEY and CDR2 SVGAGI. CDR3 loop: CASSYTRRTSTDTQYF. In DNA form, the CDR3 reads TGTGCCAGCAGTTACACCCGCCGGACTAGCACAGATACGCAGTATTTT.

The rearrangement uses TRBV6-5 and TRBJ2-6; D unclear. This CDR3 is built from 19 residues. V lost 2 bases and J 0 bases, leaving 17 bases between the germline ends. From germline, CDR1 is MNHEY and CDR2 SVGAGI. This chain's CDR3 is CASSYGPGAVSSGANVLTF. In DNA, the CDR3 is TGTGCCAGCAGTTACGGACCCGGCGCCGTTAGCTCTGGGGCCAACGTCCTGACTTTC.

The rearrangement links TRBV9 to TRBJ2-3; D is undetermined. Trimming pared 1 base from V and 4 bases from J, leaving 10 bases between. CDR1 and CDR2 (germline): SGDLS, YYNGEE. This CDR3 comprises 14 residues. The CDR3 is CASSVKTGPDTQYF. CDR3 in DNA: TGTGCCAGCAGCGTAAAGACGGGCCCAGATACGCAGTATTTT.

This chain joins TRBV6-1 and TRBJ2-3; 8 bases fit TRBD2. This CDR3 contains 14 residues. Unmatched junction bases numbered 5, after V lost 7 bases and J lost 2 bases. From germline, CDR1 is MNHNS and CDR2 SASEGT. The CDR3 spells CASTRSGDTDTQYF. The CDR3 coding sequence is TGTGCCAGCACCCGTAGCGGGGACACAGATACGCAGTATTTT.

The V gene is TRBV27, the J gene TRBJ2-1, with 7 bases that match TRBD1. Germline lookup yields CDR1 MNHEY and CDR2 SMNVEV (reference sequence). This CDR3 contains 16 residues. Trimming at V came to 5 bases and at J to 8 bases, leaving 15 bases not matched to a gene. CDR3 amino acids: CASSTNFRQGLDEQFF. DNA for the CDR3: TGTGCCAGCAGTACCAACTTCAGACAGGGATTGGATGAGCAGTTCTTC.

This clonotype has a handful of counts. The chain uses TRBV4-1 and TRBJ2-3; TRBD1 is a possible D gene (5 bases). CDR1 and CDR2 (germline): MGHRA, YSYEKL. Trimming shortened V by 0 bases and J by 3 bases, and 10 bases separated the two germline ends. The CDR3 runs 15 residues. The CDR3: CASSQDKGPTDTQYF. In DNA form, the CDR3 reads TGCGCCAGCAGCCAAGACAAGGGGCCGACAGATACGCAGTATTTT.